The 24 T cell receptor beta chains below all came from one sample that was sequenced in a study of blood T cell repertoires in COVID-19. Here immunoSEQ multiplex PCR was the method, and the copy in TCRdb shows in-frame clones only, minus some. In the table there are about 280,000 clones, about nine tenths of which are singletons. What was sequenced was peripheral blood. The receptors derive from a woman aged 45 to 65 who had recovered from COVID-19.

This sequence joins TRBV4-3 and TRBJ1-3; TRBD1 might be the D (6 bases). There are 14 residues in the CDR3. Germline lookup yields CDR1 LGHNA and CDR2 YSLEER. The V end lost 6 bases, the J end lost 4 bases, and 13 bases lay between the germline ends. CDR3 amino acids: CASRDSHIGNTIYF. The DNA for the CDR3 is TGCGCCAGCAGGGACAGCCACATAGGAAACACCATATATTTT.

In its sample, this clone was seen a few times. V gene TRBV5-1 combines with J gene TRBJ2-7; 11 bases align to TRBD2. V lost 4 bases and J lost 0; bases outside the gene matches: 6. In germline, CDR1 is SGHRS, CDR2 YFSETQ. The CDR3 loop spans 16 amino acids. CDR3 in amino acids: CASSPRLAGTSYEQYF. In DNA form, the CDR3 reads TGCGCCAGCAGCCCCCGACTAGCGGGGACCTCCTACGAGCAGTACTTC.

The chain uses TRBV6-1 and TRBJ2-3; 10 bases align to TRBD2. V lost 0 bases and J lost 2; bases outside the gene matches: 8. The CDR3 length is 18 residues. Germline CDR1 and CDR2: MNHNS and SASEGT. The CDR3 region is CASSEALKRGGLTDTQYF. Here the CDR3 DNA reads TGTGCCAGCAGTGAAGCGCTTAAGCGGGGGGGCCTCACAGATACGCAGTATTTT.

This sequence joins TRBV6-2 or TRBV6-3 and TRBJ2-1, with 10 positions matching TRBD1. V shed 0 bases and J 7 bases; nucleotides not matched to a gene: 6. This CDR3 comprises 16 residues. Germline lookup yields CDR1 MNHEY and CDR2 SVGEGT. The CDR3 nucleotides read TGTGCCAGCAGTTACTCGACAGGGGGCAAGTGGAATGAGCAGTTCTTC. It is translated as CASSYSTGGKWNEQFF.

This clone came up a few times. The rearrangement joins TRBV6-2 or TRBV6-3 to TRBJ2-2; D remains ambiguous. The CDR3 has 13 residues. Germline V lookup: CDR1 MNHEY, CDR2 SVGEGT. Trimming removed 6 bases at V and 5 bases at J, with 10 bases between. The CDR3 here is CASSLTRTGELFF. Written as DNA, the CDR3 is TGTGCCAGCAGCCTCACACGTACCGGGGAGCTGTTTTTT.

This clone has more than one count but fewer than ten. The V gene is TRBV2, the J gene TRBJ2-5; TRBD1 matches at 8 bases. The CDR3 runs to 13 residues. Germline values: CDR1 SNHLY, CDR2 FYNNEI. V was pared by 6 bases and J by 2 bases, with 2 bases of the junction left unmatched. The CDR3 here is CASRRDRQETQYF. As DNA, the CDR3 is TGTGCCAGCAGAAGGGACAGGCAAGAGACCCAGTACTTC.

The V call is TRBV4-2, the J call TRBJ2-5; unclear D gene. This CDR3 region has 14 residues. V was cut by 4 bases and J by 1 base, with 10 bases left in between. Looked up from germline, CDR1 is LGHNA and CDR2 is YNFKEQ. The CDR3 coding sequence is TGTGCCAGCAGCCCTACTCCCCGCCAAGAGACCCAGTACTTC. It specifies CASSPTPRQETQYF.

The rearrangement joins TRBV7-2 to TRBJ2-7; 7 bases agree with TRBD2. Germline V gene sequence: CDR1 SGHTA, CDR2 FQGNSA. V shed 4 bases and J 0 bases; nucleotides not matched to a gene: 6. The CDR3 spans 15 residues. The CDR3 region has the DNA TGTGCCAGCAGCTCCCGGGGGGTTAGCTCCTACGAGCAGTACTTC. Protein: CASSSRGVSSYEQYF.

This chain joins TRBV14 and TRBJ1-5; TRBD1 might be the D (5 bases). This CDR3 comprises 13 residues. Per the germline V gene, CDR1 is SGHDN and CDR2 is FVKESK. V lost 3 bases and J 4 bases, leaving 7 bases between the germline ends. Here the CDR3 DNA reads TGTGCCAGCAGCCAGGGGGGAAATCAGCCCCAGCATTTT. Residues: CASSQGGNQPQHF. Combining the CDR3 with reference TRBV14 and TRBJ1-5 gives the whole variable domain EAGVTQFPSHSVIEKGQTVTLRCDPISGHDNLYWYRRVMGKEIKFLLHFVKESKQDESGMPNNRFLAERTGGTYSTLKVQPAELEDSGVYFCASSQGGNQPQHFGDGTRLSIL.

The chain carries TRBV5-6 and TRBJ1-1, with D tentatively TRBD1 (6 bases). This CDR3 comprises 13 residues. Trimming took 3 bases from V and 1 from J, leaving 7 bases between them. Germline V lookup: CDR1 SGHDT, CDR2 YYEEEE. This chain's CDR3 is CASSWDKNTEAFF. The CDR3 DNA sequence: TGTGCCAGCAGCTGGGACAAGAACACTGAAGCTTTCTTT.

This clone was recorded once. Because the CDR3's place on the DNA is in doubt, the DNA is left out and the CDR3 is given as listed by TCRdb. This rearrangement joins TRBV7-2 to TRBJ1-2. The germline CDR1 and CDR2 sequences are SGHTA and FQGNSA. Ends included, the CDR3 has 15 residues. The CDR3 spells CASSLNPSGRGGYTF.

The rearrangement uses TRBV5-6 and TRBJ2-3; 10 nucleotides line up with TRBD2. The CDR3 runs to 15 residues. The V segment lost 5 bases and the J segment 6 bases; nucleotides outside the gene matches: 9. Looked up from germline, CDR1 is SGHDT and CDR2 is YYEEEE. The DNA for the CDR3 is TGTGCCAGCAGGCCTAGCGGGAGAGGGGCGGATACGCAGTATTTT. It translates to CASRPSGRGADTQYF. Looking up the rest from reference TRBV5-6 and TRBJ2-3 gives the full variable domain: DAGVTQSPTHLIKTRGQQVTLRCSPKSGHDTVSWYQQALGQGPQFIFQYYEEEERQRGNFPDRFSGHQFPNYSSELNVNALLLGDSALYLCASRPSGRGADTQYFGPGTRLTVL.

J is TRBJ1-1 and V is TRBV9; D is perhaps TRBD1 (5 bases). CDR3 size: 13 residues. Trimming took off 4 bases at V and 4 bases at J, with 11 bases between the two ends. CDR1 and CDR2 (germline): SGDLS, YYNGEE. Here the CDR3 reads CASSTRVGTEAFF. In DNA form, the CDR3 reads TGTGCCAGCAGCACCAGGGTGGGCACTGAAGCTTTCTTT.

This clone was picked up one time. The rearrangement joins TRBV9 to TRBJ2-1; no clear D gene. The CDR3 is 19 residues long. Per the germline V gene, CDR1 is SGDLS and CDR2 is YYNGEE. V shed 4 bases and J shed 0 bases, with 23 bases lying between them. The CDR3 here is CASSKSTSNSRRSYNEQFF. The CDR3 DNA reads as TGTGCCAGCAGCAAGTCCACAAGTAATTCTAGGCGCTCCTACAATGAGCAGTTCTTC.

This clone was seen only once. The gene calls are TRBV10-2 and TRBJ2-7; 10 nucleotides match TRBD2. Looked up from germline, CDR1 is WSHSY and CDR2 is SAAADI. The trim removed 5 bases at V and 3 bases at J, leaving 13 bases unmatched. The length of the CDR3 is 17 residues. CDR3 sequence (DNA): TGCGCCAGCAGTCTTCCTTCCGGGACTAGCGCCCGCTACGAGCAGTACTTC. As protein: CASSLPSGTSARYEQYF.

This rearrangement joins TRBV19 to TRBJ1-3; 7 bases are shared with TRBD1. The CDR3 sequence is 14 residues long. J gave up 4 bases and V 4 bases, and 4 bases lay outside the gene matches. Germline values: CDR1 LNHDA, CDR2 SQIVND (reference sequence). The chain's CDR3 is CASSKGGVGNTIYF. The DNA of the CDR3 is TGTGCCAGTAGTAAAGGGGGCGTCGGAAACACCATATATTTT. The whole variable domain, filled in from reference TRBV19 and TRBJ1-3, reads DGGITQSPKYLFRKEGQNVTLSCEQNLNHDAMYWYRQDPGQGLRLIYYSQIVNDFQKGDIAEGYSVSREKKESFPLTVTSAQKNPTAFYLCASSKGGVGNTIYFGEGSWLTVV.

This chain links TRBV6-5 with TRBJ2-5; TRBD2 agrees at 7 bases. CDR3 length equals 11 residues. Germline CDR1 reads MNHEY; CDR2 reads SVGAGI. Trimming cost V 6 bases and J 7 bases; bases outside gene matches: 2. CDR3 in amino acids: CASSERGTQYF. The CDR3 region has the DNA TGTGCCAGCAGCGAGCGGGGGACCCAGTACTTC.

V is TRBV2 and J is TRBJ1-2, with 7 bases fitting TRBD1. The junction had 6 bases not matched to a gene; V was cut back by 4 bases and J by 4 bases. The germline CDR1 and CDR2 sequences are SNHLY and FYNNEI. CDR3 length equals 14 residues. The CDR3 spells CASSARTGGYGYTF. The DNA for the CDR3 is TGTGCCAGCAGTGCGAGGACAGGCGGCTATGGCTACACCTTC.

J is TRBJ1-1 and V is TRBV12-3 or TRBV12-4; no clear D. V was shortened by 2 bases and J by 7 bases, with 8 bases between the two germline ends. The CDR3 runs to 12 residues. The CDR3 is CASSLHSLEAFF. For the CDR3, the DNA is TGTGCCAGCAGTTTACACAGTCTTGAAGCTTTCTTT.

The V and J genes are TRBV11-2 and TRBJ2-1, with D maybe TRBD2 (5 bases). In germline, CDR1 is SGHAT, CDR2 FQNNGV. V dropped 1 base and J dropped 5 bases, with 15 bases sitting between them. The CDR3 is made up of 16 amino acids. CDR3 amino acids: CASSLGLALPDNEQFF. The CDR3 bases are TGTGCCAGCAGCTTAGGGTTAGCGTTACCCGACAATGAGCAGTTCTTC.

This chain joins TRBV5-8 and TRBJ1-1; TRBD1 might be the D (6 bases). The CDR3 spans 17 residues. With 0 bases removed from V and 5 bases from J, the gap between germline ends came to 20 bases. Germline lookup yields CDR1 SGHTS and CDR2 YDEGEE. The CDR3 region is CASSLVKVTRGWTEAFF. In DNA form, the CDR3 reads TGTGCCAGCAGCTTGGTCAAAGTCACCAGGGGATGGACTGAAGCTTTCTTT.

This clone occurred many times. The chain uses TRBV18 and TRBJ1-1; 9 bases align to TRBD1. Germline CDR1 reads KGHSH; CDR2 reads LQKENI. J was trimmed by 3 bases and V by 6 bases; bases with no gene match: 14. The CDR3 has 17 residues. The CDR3 region has the DNA TGTGCCAGCTCTCCCCAAGCCCTCGACAGGGGGTACACTGAAGCTTTCTTT. Its protein is CASSPQALDRGYTEAFF.

This clone was detected once. CDR3 amino acids: CASSPGQSYEQYF. CDR3 sequence (DNA): TGTGCCAGCAGCCCTGGACAGTCCTACGAGCAGTACTTC. V gene TRBV6-2 or TRBV6-3 combines with J gene TRBJ2-7, with TRBD1 as a possible D gene (6 bases). Germline lookup yields CDR1 MNHEY and CDR2 SVGEGT. Trimming took 6 bases from V and 1 from J, leaving 10 bases between them. CDR3 length equals 13 residues.

This clone was seen more than once but under ten times. The chain joins TRBV4-3 to TRBJ2-2, with 13 bases matching TRBD2. Per the germline V gene, CDR1 is LGHNA and CDR2 is YSLEER. The CDR3 is 17 residues long. V lost 1 base, J lost 7 bases, and 6 bases stayed unmatched. CDR3 amino acids: CASSQVGLAGVGGELFF. In nucleotides, the CDR3 is TGCGCCAGCAGCCAAGTAGGACTAGCGGGGGTTGGCGGGGAGCTGTTTTTT.